Below, one T cell receptor (beta chain) is given with its context. The record originates from a study of blood T cell repertoires in COVID-19. Study context: Samples representing acute and convalescent COVID-19 were sourced from the United States, Italy and Spain. Nucleic acid was either cDNA or gDNA, and it came from T cells, B-cell-depleted T cells, or PBMCs.

TCRdb's table, derived via immunoSEQ multiplex PCR, lists solely in-frame clones and lacks some. The profile shows about 200,000 clones, around 80% of them singletons. The CDR3 loop spans 16 amino acids. The V segment lost 4 bases and the J segment 6 bases; nucleotides outside the gene matches: 9. Germline V gene sequence: CDR1 MNHEY, CDR2 SMNVEV (reference sequence). The origin of this receptor is a woman between 65 and 79 years old with acute or convalescent COVID-19. Sequencing was carried out using peripheral blood. The chain joins TRBV27 to TRBJ2-2, with 9 bases fitting TRBD2. CDR3 sequence reads: CASSSPRRGGPGELFF. The DNA for the CDR3 is TGTGCCAGCAGTTCCCCACGGCGGGGGGGCCCCGGGGAGCTGTTTTTT.